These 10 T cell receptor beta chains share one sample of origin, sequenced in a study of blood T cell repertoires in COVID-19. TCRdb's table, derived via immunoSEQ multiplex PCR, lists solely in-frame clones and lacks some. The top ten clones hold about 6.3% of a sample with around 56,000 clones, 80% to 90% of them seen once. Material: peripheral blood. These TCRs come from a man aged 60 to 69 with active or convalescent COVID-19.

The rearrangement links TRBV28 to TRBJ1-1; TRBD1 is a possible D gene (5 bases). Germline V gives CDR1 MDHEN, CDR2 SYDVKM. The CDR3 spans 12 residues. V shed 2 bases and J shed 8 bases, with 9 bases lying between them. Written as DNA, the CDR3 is TGTGCCAGCAGTTTAGACGACAGAGAAGCTTTCTTT. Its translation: CASSLDDREAFF. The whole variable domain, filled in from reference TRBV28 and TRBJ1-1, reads DVKVTQSSRYLVKRTGEKVFLECVQDMDHENMFWYRQDPGLGLRLIYFSYDVKMKEKGDIPEGYSVSREKKERFSLILESASTNQTSMYLCASSLDDREAFFGQGTRLTVV.

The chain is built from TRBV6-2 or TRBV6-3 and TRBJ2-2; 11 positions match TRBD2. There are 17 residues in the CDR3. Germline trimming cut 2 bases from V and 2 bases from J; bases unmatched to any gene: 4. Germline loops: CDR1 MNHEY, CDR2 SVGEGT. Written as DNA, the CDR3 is TGTGCCAGCAGTTACGAGCTAGCGGGGGGAAACACCGGGGAGCTGTTTTTT. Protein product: CASSYELAGGNTGELFF.

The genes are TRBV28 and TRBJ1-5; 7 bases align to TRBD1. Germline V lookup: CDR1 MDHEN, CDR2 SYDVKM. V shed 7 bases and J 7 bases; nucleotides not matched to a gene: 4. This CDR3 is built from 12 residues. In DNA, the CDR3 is TGTGCCAGCAAAGACAGGGTCCAGCCCCAGCATTTT. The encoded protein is CASKDRVQPQHF. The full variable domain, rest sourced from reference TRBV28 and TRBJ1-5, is DVKVTQSSRYLVKRTGEKVFLECVQDMDHENMFWYRQDPGLGLRLIYFSYDVKMKEKGDIPEGYSVSREKKERFSLILESASTNQTSMYLCASKDRVQPQHFGDGTRLSIL.

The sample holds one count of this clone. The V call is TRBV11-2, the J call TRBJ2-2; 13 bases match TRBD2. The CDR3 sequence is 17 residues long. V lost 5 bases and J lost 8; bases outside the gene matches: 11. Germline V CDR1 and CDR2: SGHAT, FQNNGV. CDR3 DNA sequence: TGTGCCAGCAGCACCTACAGGACTAGCGGGAGTACGGGGGAGCTGTTTTTT. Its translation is CASSTYRTSGSTGELFF.

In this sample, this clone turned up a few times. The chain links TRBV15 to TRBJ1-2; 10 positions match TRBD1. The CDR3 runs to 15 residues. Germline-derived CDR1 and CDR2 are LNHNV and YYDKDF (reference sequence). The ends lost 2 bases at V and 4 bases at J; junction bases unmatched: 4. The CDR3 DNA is TGTGCCACCAGCAGACAGACAGGGGGCATCTATGGCTACACCTTC. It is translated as CATSRQTGGIYGYTF.

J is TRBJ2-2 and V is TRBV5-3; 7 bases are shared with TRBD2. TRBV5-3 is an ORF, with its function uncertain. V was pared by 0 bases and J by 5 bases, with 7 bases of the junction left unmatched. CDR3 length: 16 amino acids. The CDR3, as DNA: TGTGCCAGAAGCTTGGAGGGAGGGGTGTGGACCGGGGAGCTGTTTTTT. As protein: CARSLEGGVWTGELFF.

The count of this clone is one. The CDR3 reads CASSFSNSPLHF. The CDR3 DNA follows: TGTGCCAGCAGTTTTTCGAATTCACCCCTCCACTTT. J is TRBJ1-6 and V is TRBV27; D remains unclear. The CDR3 contains 12 residues. Germline V gene sequence: CDR1 MNHEY, CDR2 SMNVEV (reference sequence). V gave up 3 bases and J gave up 7 bases, with 4 bases separating them.

The CDR3 sequence: CASSIDRRENTEAFF. Here the CDR3 DNA reads TGTGCCAGTAGTATTGATCGCAGGGAAAACACTGAAGCTTTCTTT. The chain carries TRBV19 and TRBJ1-1; D might be TRBD1 (5 bases). Trimming took off 3 bases at V and 2 bases at J, with 13 bases between the two ends. CDR1 LNHDA and CDR2 SQIVND come from the germline V gene (reference sequence). The CDR3 loop spans 15 amino acids.

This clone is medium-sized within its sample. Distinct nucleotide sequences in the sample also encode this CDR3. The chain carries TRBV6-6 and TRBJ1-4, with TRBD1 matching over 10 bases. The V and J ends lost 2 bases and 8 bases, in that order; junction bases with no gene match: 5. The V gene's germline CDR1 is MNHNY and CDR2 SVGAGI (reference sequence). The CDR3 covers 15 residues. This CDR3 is CASSYTGTGVEKLFF. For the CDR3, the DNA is TGTGCCAGCAGTTACACAGGGACAGGGGTGGAAAAACTGTTTTTT.

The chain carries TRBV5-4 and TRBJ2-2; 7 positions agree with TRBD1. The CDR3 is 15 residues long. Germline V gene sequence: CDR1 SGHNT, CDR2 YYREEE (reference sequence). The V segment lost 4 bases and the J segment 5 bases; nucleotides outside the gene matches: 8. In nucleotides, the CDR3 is TGTGCCAGCAGCCTAAAGACAGGGTGGACCGGGGAGCTGTTTTTT. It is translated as CASSLKTGWTGELFF.